This T cell receptor beta chain was retrieved from a study of post-analysis software for immune sequencing data. At the level of the study: In terms of disease course, relapsing-remitting, secondary progressive and progressive-relapsing multiple sclerosis were included. Study-wide findings and caveats: When compared against controls, multiple sclerosis patients showed significantly lower normalized Chao1 diversity. TRBV segments more frequent in patients than in controls numbered several and included TRBV5-6, TRBV5-1 and TRBV20-1.

Points on this clonotype: Antigen unknown.

Unique molecular identifiers were carried by the TCR beta cDNA libraries. TCRdb redid the calling of the PCR reads with MiXCR, one entry per CDR3 protein. The sample records about half a million distinct CDR3 sequences, approximately 34% being singletons. This CDR3 spans 12 amino acids. From germline, CDR1 is DFQATT and CDR2 SNEGSKA (reference sequence). V was shortened by 0 bases and J by 3 bases, with 4 bases between the two germline ends. Sequenced material: blood. V gene TRBV20-1 combines with J gene TRBJ2-3; unclear D gene. This TCR derives from a girl aged 2 to 17 with multiple sclerosis. The CDR3 loop is CSARDLTDTQYF. CDR3 sequence (DNA): TGCAGTGCTAGAGACCTGACAGATACGCAGTATTTT.